The sequence of this T cell receptor beta chain was determined in a study of T cell responses to AZD1222 COVID-19 vaccine. Study-level findings and limits: A mostly white British donor set with more females was recruited, and clonal diversity was possibly underestimated. Along spike, vaccine-associated CD4 TCRs were found throughout, with dominance at 160-218 and 743-854.

Comments on this clone: What it recognizes is unknown.

The germline V and J ends were trimmed by 1 base and 3 bases, with 10 bases remaining between them. From germline, CDR1 is SGDLS and CDR2 YYNGEE. This CDR3 contains 15 residues. Some clones are missing from TCRdb's copy, which holds only in-frame ones; the method was immunoSEQ multiplex PCR. Among about 83,000 clones listed, around 87% were seen once. The chain combines TRBV9 with TRBJ2-2, with a possible D match to TRBD1 (6 bases). Sequenced material: peripheral blood, taken on day 0 of MenACWY control vaccination. This TCR was recovered from an adult in good health. As DNA, the CDR3 is TGTGCCAGCAGCGTAAGATACAGGGACACCGGGGAGCTGTTTTTT. Protein product: CASSVRYRDTGELFF.